This T cell receptor (beta chain) was profiled in a study of T cells in Graves' hyperthyroidism and ophthalmopathy. Authors of the study amplified TCR beta CDR3 regions from RNA transcripts. HTBI primers were employed in a first-round RT-PCR of the TCR CDR3. TCRdb analysed the multiplex PCR reads with MiXCR anew, one entry per CDR3 protein. The sample lists roughly 740,000 distinct CDR3 sequences, around 15% seen once, with under 10% in the top ten. This clonotype was seen only a few times. The CDR3 is 15 residues long. CDR1 is SGDLS and CDR2 is YYNGEE in the germline V gene. With 5 bases removed from V and 2 bases from J, the gap between germline ends came to 17 bases.

Sequences were obtained from blood. This receptor was taken from a man aged 18 to 29 with Graves' hyperthyroidism. The V gene is TRBV9, the J gene TRBJ2-7; D gene unclear. CDR3 coding DNA: TGTGCCAGCAGTGGGCCCGGGCCTACAGCCTACGAGCAGTACTTC. Translation: CASSGPGPTAYEQYF. The variable domain in full, with the rest retrieved from reference TRBV9 and TRBJ2-7, is DSGVTQTPKHLITATGQRVTLRCSPRSGDLSVYWYQQSLDQGLQFLIQYYNGEERAKGNILERFSAQQFPDLHSELNLSSLELGDSALYFCASSGPGPTAYEQYFGPGTRLTVT.